Listed here are 26 T cell receptor beta chains from one sample, sequenced in a study of shared clonotypes between healthy human individuals. Data came from immunoSEQ multiplex PCR; TCRdb stores just in-frame clones and leaves some out. This table holds a few hundred thousand clones, around 77% found once. The sample was PBMCs. Source of these receptors: a woman in her thirties or forties in good health. Some clones in this sample may be carry-over from other donors' samples.

The chain employs TRBV5-1 and TRBJ2-1; TRBD1 agrees at 8 bases. J was trimmed by 12 bases and V by 4 bases; bases with no gene match: 15. CDR1 and CDR2 (germline): SGHRS, YFSETQ. The CDR3 runs 15 residues. This CDR3 is CASSLTQPGQVGQFF. The CDR3 nucleotides are TGCGCCAGCAGCCTAACCCAACCGGGACAGGTTGGGCAGTTCTTC.

Comment on this clone: This sequence is one base from a far larger clone and is likely a read error. The sample contains more than one DNA sequence encoding this CDR3. The V gene is TRBV11-2, the J gene TRBJ2-5; the match to TRBD1 covers 7 bases. Per germline, CDR1 SGHAT and CDR2 FQNNGV. This CDR3 has 17 residues. The CDR3 sequence is CASSLSAPGGSQETQYF. The DNA for the CDR3 is TGCGCCAGCAGCTTAAGTGCGCCAGGGGGATCTCAAGAGACCCAGTACTTC.

About this clone itself: A read error is likely here: a far larger clone is one base away. The gene calls are TRBV30 and TRBJ2-7; possibly TRBD1 for D (6 bases). Trimming stripped 8 bases from V and 3 bases from J, with 14 bases between. CDR3 length equals 12 residues. CDR1 GTSNPN and CDR2 SVGIG come from the germline V gene (reference sequence). This CDR3 is CAGTGNFYEQYF. In nucleotides, the CDR3 is TGTGCCGGAACAGGGAATTTCTACGAGCAGTACTTC. Variable domain in full (rest from reference TRBV30 and TRBJ2-7): SQTIHQWPATLVQPVGSPLSLECTVEGTSNPNLYWYRQAAGRGLQLLFYSVGIGQISSEVPQNLSASRPQDRQFILSSKKLLLSDSGFYLCAGTGNFYEQYFGPGTRLTVT.

In its sample, this clone was seen many times. The chain couples TRBV27 to TRBJ2-5, with 9 bases matching TRBD2. Germline V gives CDR1 MNHEY, CDR2 SMNVEV (reference sequence). Losses at the gene ends were 5 bases for V and 5 bases for J; bases not matched to a gene: 6. The CDR3 contains 14 residues. The CDR3 sequence: CASSHLAGRETQYF. As DNA, the CDR3 is TGTGCCAGCAGTCACCTAGCGGGACGGGAGACCCAGTACTTC.

As concerns this clone: This likely traces to a read error, being one base from a far larger clone. In the same sample, other DNA sequences code for this CDR3. The J gene is TRBJ1-1, the V gene TRBV5-4, with a weak D call TRBD1 (5 bases). Germline-derived CDR1 and CDR2 are SGHNT and YYREEE (reference sequence). This CDR3 is built from 16 residues. The DNA of the CDR3 is TGTGCCAGCAGCTTGGCCCCGGGGGAGAAGGGCACTGAGGCTTTCTTT. Translation: CASSLAPGEKGTEAFF.

About this clone itself: This likely traces to a read error, being one base from a far larger clone. The sample contains more than one DNA sequence encoding this CDR3. The CDR3 loop reads CASSPSRPIEKLFF. The CDR3 bases are TGTGCCAGCAGCCCTAGCCGCCCGATCGAAAAGCTGTTTTTT. The V call is TRBV5-6, the J call TRBJ1-4, with D unresolved. The CDR3 covers 14 residues. Germline V lookup: CDR1 SGHDT, CDR2 YYEEEE.

The V and J genes are TRBV25-1 and TRBJ2-3; 10 bases are shared with TRBD2. The V gene's germline CDR1 is MGHDK and CDR2 SYGVNS. The CDR3 loop spans 17 amino acids. V lost 7 bases, J lost 0 bases, and 10 bases stayed unmatched. Written as DNA, the CDR3 is TGTGCCAGCACTGGGGCTAGCGGGAGCCTTAGCACAGATACGCAGTATTTT. It yields the protein CASTGASGSLSTDTQYF.

V usage is TRBV10-2 and J usage is TRBJ2-3; D might be TRBD2 (5 bases). Trimming pared 5 bases from V and 1 base from J, leaving 7 bases between. Germline loops: CDR1 WSHSY, CDR2 SAAADI. The CDR3 length is 13 residues. The CDR3 is CASSIGGTDTQYF. CDR3 nucleotide sequence: TGCGCCAGCAGTATCGGGGGCACAGATACGCAGTATTTT.

In this sample, this clone turned up many times. Within the sample, other DNA sequences also encode this same CDR3. CDR3 sequence (DNA): TGCGCCAGCAGCTTCGAGACTAGCGACACCGGGGAGCTGTTTTTT. It encodes CASSFETSDTGELFF. The V and J genes are TRBV5-1 and TRBJ2-2, with 8 bases fitting TRBD2. Germline-derived CDR1 and CDR2 are SGHRS and YFSETQ. The CDR3 loop spans 15 amino acids. The V segment lost 2 bases and the J segment 3 bases; nucleotides outside the gene matches: 3.

To note about this clone: This clone may be a read error of a much larger clone one base away. Different DNA sequences within this sample yield the same CDR3. V and J are TRBV30 and TRBJ2-1, with 8 bases aligning to TRBD2. The V gene end was trimmed by 8 bases and the J gene end by 7 bases; junction bases not matched to a gene: 10. This CDR3 has 13 amino acids. The germline V gene encodes CDR1 GTSNPN and CDR2 SVGIG (reference sequence). CDR3: CAGTRGVGNEQFF. CDR3 in DNA: TGTGCCGGGACTAGGGGAGTTGGGAATGAGCAGTTCTTC.

DNA of the CDR3: TGTGCCAGCAGCTTACGATCGAGCTCCTACGAGCAGTACTTC. Translated, it gives CASSLRSSSYEQYF. The chain employs TRBV7-8 and TRBJ2-7; D is uncertain. Looked up from germline, CDR1 is SGHVS and CDR2 is FQNEAQ. V was pared by 2 bases and J by 0 bases, with 8 bases between. The CDR3 consists of 14 residues.

The CDR3 loop reads CASSSGQGDTEAFF. CDR3 in DNA: TGTGCCAGCAGCTCAGGACAGGGGGACACTGAAGCTTTCTTT. The chain links TRBV6-6 to TRBJ1-1; 10 nucleotides match TRBD1. CDR1 and CDR2 from the germline V gene are MNHNY and SVGAGI (reference sequence). Losses at the gene ends were 6 bases for V and 3 bases for J; bases not matched to a gene: 4. CDR3 length: 14 residues.

The DNA for the CDR3 is TGTGCCAGCAGCTTAGTTCGGGGGGCGGGCGAGCAGTACTTC. This sequence encodes CASSLVRGAGEQYF. The J gene is TRBJ2-7, the V gene TRBV11-2; tentatively, D is TRBD2 (7 bases). CDR1 and CDR2 from the germline V gene are SGHAT and FQNNGV. CDR3 length: 14 residues. V lost 1 base to trimming and J lost 6 bases, with 13 bases between them.

In this sample, this clone turned up many times. Different DNA sequences within this sample yield the same CDR3. This chain uses TRBV6-1 with TRBJ1-3; 7 positions agree with TRBD1. The V and J ends lost 4 bases and 0 bases, in that order; junction bases with no gene match: 6. CDR1 is MNHNS, CDR2 SASEGT, per germline. The CDR3 runs to 16 residues. The CDR3 reads CASSAIGTASGNTIYF. DNA for the CDR3: TGTGCCAGCAGTGCTATCGGGACAGCCTCTGGAAACACCATATATTTT.

This clone has a handful of counts. This chain links TRBV9 with TRBJ2-5; 10 bases align to TRBD2. The tail of the sequence fits TRBJ2-7 better, so the J call may be wrong. The CDR3 extends over 15 amino acids. Germline-derived CDR1 and CDR2 are SGDLS and YYNGEE. This chain's CDR3 is CASSVGTSGPYEQYF. The CDR3 bases are TGTGCCAGCAGCGTAGGGACTAGCGGTCCCTACGAGCAGTACTTC.

Ten or more counts support this clone. The chain has TRBV27 and TRBJ1-5; D is unresolved. Trimming pared 7 bases from V and 0 bases from J, leaving 7 bases between. Germline V lookup: CDR1 MNHEY, CDR2 SMNVEV (reference sequence). CDR3 length: 13 residues. CDR3 region: CASTGNSNQPQHF. The CDR3 DNA is TGTGCCAGCACCGGAAATAGCAATCAGCCCCAGCATTTT.

V is TRBV18 and J is TRBJ2-1; 7 bases are shared with TRBD1. Germline assignment: CDR1 KGHSH and CDR2 LQKENI. CDR3 size: 15 residues. V lost 3 bases to trimming and J lost 6 bases; unmatched junction nucleotides: 8. CDR3 region: CASSPYRGRSNEQFF. CDR3 sequence (DNA): TGTGCCAGCTCACCTTACAGGGGACGGTCCAATGAGCAGTTCTTC.

V is TRBV30 and J is TRBJ1-5; tentative D call: TRBD1 (6 bases). The CDR3 consists of 15 residues. Trimming removed 0 bases at V and 3 bases at J, with 12 bases between. Germline CDR1 reads GTSNPN; CDR2 reads SVGIG (reference sequence). Here the CDR3 reads CAWSVRQGFNQPQHF. The CDR3 DNA follows: TGTGCCTGGAGTGTACGGCAGGGGTTCAATCAGCCCCAGCATTTT.

This clone was detected once. The rearrangement uses TRBV5-1 and TRBJ2-1; D tentatively reads TRBD1 or TRBD2 (6 bases each). The CDR3 consists of 15 residues. Germline lookup yields CDR1 SGHRS and CDR2 YFSETQ. The germline V and J ends were trimmed by 3 bases and 6 bases, with 16 bases remaining between them. Here the CDR3 reads CASSSQMGGGNEQFF. For the CDR3, the DNA is TGCGCCAGCAGCTCGCAAATGGGGGGCGGCAATGAGCAGTTCTTC.

The chain employs TRBV28 and TRBJ2-7, with D perhaps TRBD1 or TRBD2 (5 bases each). Germline CDR1 and CDR2: MDHEN and SYDVKM. The ends were cut back, 2 bases at V and 2 bases at J, with 19 bases in the middle. This CDR3 has 17 amino acids. The CDR3 loop is CASSLSSGTEYTYEQYF. The CDR3 DNA is TGTGCCAGCAGTTTAAGCTCCGGGACGGAGTACACCTACGAGCAGTACTTC.

This chain links TRBV7-2 with TRBJ2-7, with D tentatively TRBD1 or TRBD2 (5 bases each). Germline loops: CDR1 SGHTA, CDR2 FQGNSA. V lost 1 base and J lost 6, with 13 bases in between. The CDR3 runs to 14 residues. The CDR3: CASSLVPRGREQYF. The CDR3 DNA sequence: TGTGCCAGCAGCTTAGTCCCGAGGGGCCGCGAGCAGTACTTC.

This clone appeared a few times. The chain carries TRBV29-1 and TRBJ1-3, with D possibly matching TRBD1 (6 bases). Trimming pared 7 bases from V and 2 bases from J, leaving 12 bases between. This CDR3 is built from 13 residues. Germline CDR1 SQVTM, CDR2 ANQGSEA. Written as DNA, the CDR3 is TGCAGCGCCAGGGGCCTGGCTGGAAACACCATATATTTT. Protein sequence: CSARGLAGNTIYF.

This chain joins TRBV2 and TRBJ2-5, with a weak D call TRBD1 (6 bases). The DNA end favors TRBJ2-7, so the J call may be wrong. The germline CDR1 and CDR2 sequences are SNHLY and FYNNEI. CDR3 length equals 13 residues. The CDR3 loop is CASTGQTPYEQYF. The DNA of the CDR3 is TGTGCCAGCACTGGACAGACTCCCTACGAGCAGTACTTC.

This chain connects TRBV5-1 to TRBJ2-3, with 9 bases that match TRBD2. Germline V lookup: CDR1 SGHRS, CDR2 YFSETQ. Losses at the gene ends were 4 bases for V and 4 bases for J; bases not matched to a gene: 4. The CDR3 runs 14 residues. Here the CDR3 DNA reads TGCGCCAGCAGCCCGGGACTAGCTTCAGATACGCAGTATTTT. This gives the protein CASSPGLASDTQYF.

This clone was counted once. The CDR3 spells CASSEVLAGGFDSYEQYF. CDR3 bases: TGTGCCAGCAGTGAAGTCCTAGCGGGAGGGTTTGATTCCTACGAGCAGTACTTC. The chain links TRBV6-1 to TRBJ2-7; TRBD2 aligns across 12 bases. The CDR3 loop spans 18 amino acids. V lost 1 base to trimming and J lost 1 base; unmatched junction nucleotides: 8. Germline values: CDR1 MNHNS, CDR2 SASEGT.

This clone was counted between two and nine times. V usage is TRBV18 and J usage is TRBJ2-5, with D possibly matching TRBD1 (6 bases). V lost 2 bases to trimming and J lost 2 bases, with 12 bases between them. Germline V lookup: CDR1 KGHSH, CDR2 LQKENI. The CDR3 consists of 15 residues. The CDR3 here is CASSPGQSQQETQYF. The CDR3 DNA sequence: TGTGCCAGCTCACCAGGACAGTCCCAGCAAGAGACCCAGTACTTC.